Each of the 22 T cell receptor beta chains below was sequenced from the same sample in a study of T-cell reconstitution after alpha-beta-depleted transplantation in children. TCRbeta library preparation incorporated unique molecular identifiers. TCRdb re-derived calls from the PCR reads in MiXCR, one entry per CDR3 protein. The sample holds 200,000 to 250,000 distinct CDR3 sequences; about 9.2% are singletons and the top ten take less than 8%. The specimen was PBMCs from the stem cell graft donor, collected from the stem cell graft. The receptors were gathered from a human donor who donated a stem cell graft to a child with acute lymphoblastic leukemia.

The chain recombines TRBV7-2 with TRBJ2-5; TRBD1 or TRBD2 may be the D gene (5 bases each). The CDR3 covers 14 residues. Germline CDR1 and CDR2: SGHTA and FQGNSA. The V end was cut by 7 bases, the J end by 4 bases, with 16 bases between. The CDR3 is CASTNGGSGETQYF. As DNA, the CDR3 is TGTGCCAGCACAAATGGGGGAAGTGGAGAGACCCAGTACTTC.

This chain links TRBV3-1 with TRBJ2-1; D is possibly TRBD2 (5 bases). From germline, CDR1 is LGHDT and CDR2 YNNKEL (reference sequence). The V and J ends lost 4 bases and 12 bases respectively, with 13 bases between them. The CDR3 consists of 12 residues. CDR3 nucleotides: TGTGCCAGCAGCCCGGGGAAGGTTGGGCAGTTCTTC. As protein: CASSPGKVGQFF.

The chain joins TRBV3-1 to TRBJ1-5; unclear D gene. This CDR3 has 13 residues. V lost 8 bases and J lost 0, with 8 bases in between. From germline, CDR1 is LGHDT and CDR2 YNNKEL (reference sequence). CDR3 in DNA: TGTGCCAGCGGGCAATATAGCAATCAGCCCCAGCATTTT. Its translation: CASGQYSNQPQHF.

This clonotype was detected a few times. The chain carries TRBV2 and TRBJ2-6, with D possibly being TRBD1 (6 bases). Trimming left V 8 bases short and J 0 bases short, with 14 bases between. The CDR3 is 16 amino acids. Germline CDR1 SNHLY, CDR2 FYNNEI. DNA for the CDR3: TGTGCCAGCTTGGCAGGGGTTTACTCTGGGGCCAACGTCCTGACTTTC. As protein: CASLAGVYSGANVLTF.

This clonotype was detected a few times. This CDR3 reads CASSWGDTEAFF. CDR3 DNA sequence: TGCGCCAGCAGCTGGGGAGACACTGAAGCTTTCTTT. The chain employs TRBV5-1 and TRBJ1-1; D gene unclear. Germline V gene lookup returns CDR1 SGHRS and CDR2 YFSETQ. The V end lost 3 bases, the J end lost 3 bases, and 6 bases lay between the germline ends. The CDR3 loop spans 12 amino acids.

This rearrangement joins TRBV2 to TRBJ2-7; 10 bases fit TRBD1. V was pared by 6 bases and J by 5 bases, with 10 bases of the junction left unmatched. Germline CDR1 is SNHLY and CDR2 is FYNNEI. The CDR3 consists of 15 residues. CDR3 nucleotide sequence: TGTGCCAGCAGCGACCGGGACAGGGGTTCCCACGAGCAGTACTTC. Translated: CASSDRDRGSHEQYF. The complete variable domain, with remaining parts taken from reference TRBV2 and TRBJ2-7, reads EPEVTQTPSHQVTQMGQEVILRCVPISNHLYFYWYRQILGQKVEFLVSFYNNEISEKSEIFDDQFSVERPDGSNFTLKIRSTKLEDSAMYFCASSDRDRGSHEQYFGPGTRLTVT.

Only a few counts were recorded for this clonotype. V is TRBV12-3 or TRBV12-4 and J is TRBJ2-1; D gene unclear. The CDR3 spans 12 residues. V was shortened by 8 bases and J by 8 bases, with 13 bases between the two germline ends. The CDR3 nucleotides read TGTGCCAGCTCCAACGTCGGGTATGAGCAGTTCTTC. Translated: CASSNVGYEQFF.

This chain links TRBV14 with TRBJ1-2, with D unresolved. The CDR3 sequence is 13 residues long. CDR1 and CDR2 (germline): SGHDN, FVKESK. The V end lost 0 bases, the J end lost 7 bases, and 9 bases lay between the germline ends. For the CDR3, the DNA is TGTGCCAGCAGCCAAGATATCGGTTTTGGCTACACCTTC. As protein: CASSQDIGFGYTF.

CDR3 region: CSADYRGVLEAFF. The CDR3 region has the DNA TGCAGTGCCGATTACCGGGGGGTGCTTGAAGCTTTCTTT. This chain links TRBV20-1 with TRBJ1-1, with a possible D match to TRBD1 (5 bases). The CDR3 contains 13 residues. Trimming stripped 6 bases from V and 7 bases from J, with 18 bases between. Germline CDR1 and CDR2: DFQATT and SNEGSKA (reference sequence).

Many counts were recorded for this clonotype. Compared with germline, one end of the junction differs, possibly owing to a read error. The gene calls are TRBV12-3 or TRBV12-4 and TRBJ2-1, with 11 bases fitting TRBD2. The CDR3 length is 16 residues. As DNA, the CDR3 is TGTGCCAGCAGCTTAGCGGGGGGGCCCATCTACAATGAGCAGTTCTTC. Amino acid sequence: CASSLAGGPIYNEQFF.

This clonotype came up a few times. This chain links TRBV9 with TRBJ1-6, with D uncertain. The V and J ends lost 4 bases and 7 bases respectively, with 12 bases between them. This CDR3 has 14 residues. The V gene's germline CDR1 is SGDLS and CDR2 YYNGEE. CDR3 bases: TGTGCCAGCAGCCCGGGTCACCTAAATTCACCCCTCCACTTT. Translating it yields CASSPGHLNSPLHF. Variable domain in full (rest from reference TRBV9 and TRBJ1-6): DSGVTQTPKHLITATGQRVTLRCSPRSGDLSVYWYQQSLDQGLQFLIQYYNGEERAKGNILERFSAQQFPDLHSELNLSSLELGDSALYFCASSPGHLNSPLHFGNGTRLTVT.

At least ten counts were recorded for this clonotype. CDR3 DNA: TGTGCCAGCGGGGGAGTTTATAGCAATCAGCCCCAGCATTTT. Translation: CASGGVYSNQPQHF. V gene TRBV6-2 or TRBV6-3 combines with J gene TRBJ1-5, with TRBD1 as a possible D gene (5 bases). Deletions cut 8 bases from V and 0 bases from J, with 11 bases between. Germline assignment: CDR1 MNHEY and CDR2 SVGEGT. The CDR3 runs to 14 residues.

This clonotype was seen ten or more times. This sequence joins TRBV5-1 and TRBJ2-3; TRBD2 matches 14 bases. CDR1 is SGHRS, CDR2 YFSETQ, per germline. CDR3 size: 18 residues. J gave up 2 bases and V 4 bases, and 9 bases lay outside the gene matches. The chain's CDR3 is CASSPGLAGGRDTDTQYF. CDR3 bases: TGCGCCAGCAGCCCCGGACTAGCGGGGGGCCGAGACACAGATACGCAGTATTTT.

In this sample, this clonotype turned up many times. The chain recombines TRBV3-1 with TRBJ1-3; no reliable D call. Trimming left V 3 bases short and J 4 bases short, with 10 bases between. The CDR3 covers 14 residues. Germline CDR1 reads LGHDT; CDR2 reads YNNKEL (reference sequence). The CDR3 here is CASSQTISGNTIYF. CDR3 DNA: TGTGCCAGCAGCCAGACAATTTCAGGAAACACCATATATTTT.

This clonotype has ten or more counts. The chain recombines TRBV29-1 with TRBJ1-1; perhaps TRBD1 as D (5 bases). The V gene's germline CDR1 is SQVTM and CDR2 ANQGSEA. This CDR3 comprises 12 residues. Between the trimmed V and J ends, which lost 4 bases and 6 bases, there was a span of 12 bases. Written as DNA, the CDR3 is TGCAGCGTTGTTCAGGGATCCGCTGAAGCTTTCTTT. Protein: CSVVQGSAEAFF.

The DNA of the CDR3 is TGTGCCAGCAGTTTAGAAACGGCGGGGGATAATGAGCAGTTCTTC. Protein product: CASSLETAGDNEQFF. The J gene is TRBJ2-1, the V gene TRBV12-3 or TRBV12-4; TRBD2 agrees at 7 bases. J was trimmed by 7 bases and V by 1 base; bases with no gene match: 7. This CDR3 region has 15 residues.

CDR3 loop: CASSWGTGNYEQYF. The CDR3, as DNA: TGTGCCAGCAGCTGGGGGACAGGGAACTACGAGCAGTACTTC. The J gene is TRBJ2-7, the V gene TRBV5-6, with 9 bases matching TRBD1. This CDR3 is built from 14 residues. The ends lost 3 bases at V and 3 bases at J; junction bases unmatched: 4. Germline V lookup: CDR1 SGHDT, CDR2 YYEEEE. Drawing the rest from reference TRBV5-6 and TRBJ2-7, the complete variable domain is DAGVTQSPTHLIKTRGQQVTLRCSPKSGHDTVSWYQQALGQGPQFIFQYYEEEERQRGNFPDRFSGHQFPNYSSELNVNALLLGDSALYLCASSWGTGNYEQYFGPGTRLTVT.

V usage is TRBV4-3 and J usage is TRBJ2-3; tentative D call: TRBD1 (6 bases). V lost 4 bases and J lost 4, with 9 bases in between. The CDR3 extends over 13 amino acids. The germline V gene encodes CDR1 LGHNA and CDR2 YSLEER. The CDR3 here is CASSRNRADTQYF. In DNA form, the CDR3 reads TGCGCCAGCAGCCGTAACAGGGCAGATACGCAGTATTTT.

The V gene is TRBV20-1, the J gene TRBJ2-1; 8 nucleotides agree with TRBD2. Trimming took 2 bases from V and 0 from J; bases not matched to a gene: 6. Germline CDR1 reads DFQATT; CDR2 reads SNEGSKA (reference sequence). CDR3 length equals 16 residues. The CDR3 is CSARPGGPSSYNEQFF. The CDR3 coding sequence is TGCAGTGCTAGACCGGGGGGGCCAAGCTCCTACAATGAGCAGTTCTTC.

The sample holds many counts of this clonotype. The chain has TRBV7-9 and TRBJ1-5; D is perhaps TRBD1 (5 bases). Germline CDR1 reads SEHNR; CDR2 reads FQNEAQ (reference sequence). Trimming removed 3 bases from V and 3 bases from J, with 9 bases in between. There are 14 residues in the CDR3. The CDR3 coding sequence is TGTGCCAGCAGCTTCAGGGATAACAATCAGCCCCAGCATTTT. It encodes CASSFRDNNQPQHF.

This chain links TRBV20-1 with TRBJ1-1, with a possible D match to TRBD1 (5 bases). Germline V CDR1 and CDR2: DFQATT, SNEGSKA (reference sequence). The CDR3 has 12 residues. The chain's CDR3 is CSERGRGTEAFF. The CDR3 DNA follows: TGCAGCGAAAGAGGTCGGGGGACTGAAGCTTTCTTT.

CDR3 in amino acids: CASRYTTSGARYNEQFF. The CDR3 nucleotides are TGTGCCAGCAGATACACGACTAGCGGGGCCCGTTACAATGAGCAGTTCTTC. The V and J genes are TRBV6-5 and TRBJ2-1; 11 bases line up with TRBD2. The J segment lost 4 bases and the V segment lost 6 bases, leaving 11 bases of the junction unmatched. Germline V CDR1 and CDR2: MNHEY, SVGAGI. The CDR3 has 17 residues.